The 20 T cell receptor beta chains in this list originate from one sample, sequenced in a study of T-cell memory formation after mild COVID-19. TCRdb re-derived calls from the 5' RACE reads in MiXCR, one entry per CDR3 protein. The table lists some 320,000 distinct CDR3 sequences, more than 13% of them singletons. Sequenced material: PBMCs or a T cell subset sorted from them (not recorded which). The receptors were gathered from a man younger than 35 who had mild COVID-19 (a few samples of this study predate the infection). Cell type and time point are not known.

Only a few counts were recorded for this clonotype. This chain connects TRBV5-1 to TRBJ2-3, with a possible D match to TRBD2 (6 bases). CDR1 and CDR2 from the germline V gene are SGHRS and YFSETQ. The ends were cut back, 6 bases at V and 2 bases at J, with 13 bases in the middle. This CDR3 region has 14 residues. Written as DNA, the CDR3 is TGCGCCAGCACCGGCGGGGAGCACACAGATACGCAGTATTTT. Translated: CASTGGEHTDTQYF.

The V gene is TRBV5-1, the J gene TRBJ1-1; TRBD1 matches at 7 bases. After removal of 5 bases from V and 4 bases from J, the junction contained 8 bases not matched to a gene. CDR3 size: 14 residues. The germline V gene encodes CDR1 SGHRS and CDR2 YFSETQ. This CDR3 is CASRDFNRGTEAFF. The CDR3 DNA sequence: TGCGCCAGCAGGGATTTCAACAGGGGCACTGAAGCTTTCTTT.

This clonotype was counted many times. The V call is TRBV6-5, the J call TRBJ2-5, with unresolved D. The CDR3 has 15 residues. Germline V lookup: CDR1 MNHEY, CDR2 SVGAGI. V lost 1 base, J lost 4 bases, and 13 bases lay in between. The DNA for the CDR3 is TGTGCCAGCAGTTACTGGGCAGACCTAGGAGAGACCCAGTACTTC. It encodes CASSYWADLGETQYF.

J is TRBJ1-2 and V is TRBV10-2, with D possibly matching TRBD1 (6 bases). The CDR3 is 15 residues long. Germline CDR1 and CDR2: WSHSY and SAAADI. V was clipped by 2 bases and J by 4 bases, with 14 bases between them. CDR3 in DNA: TGCGCCAGCAGTGAGCAGGGACATCCGAGCTATGGCTACACCTTC. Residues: CASSEQGHPSYGYTF.

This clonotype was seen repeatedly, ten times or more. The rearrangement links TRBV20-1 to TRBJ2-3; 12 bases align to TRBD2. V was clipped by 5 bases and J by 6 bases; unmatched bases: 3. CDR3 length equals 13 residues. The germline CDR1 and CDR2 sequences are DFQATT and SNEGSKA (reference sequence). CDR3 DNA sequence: TGCAGTGCTGCCGGGACTAGCGGGGATACGCAGTATTTT. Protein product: CSAAGTSGDTQYF.

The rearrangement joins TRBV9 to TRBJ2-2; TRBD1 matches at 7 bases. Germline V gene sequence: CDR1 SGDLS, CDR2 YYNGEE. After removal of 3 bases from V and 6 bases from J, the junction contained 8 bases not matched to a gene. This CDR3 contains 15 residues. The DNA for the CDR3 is TGTGCCAGCAGCGGGCCGAGGGGGCCCCCCGGGGAGCTGTTTTTT. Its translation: CASSGPRGPPGELFF.

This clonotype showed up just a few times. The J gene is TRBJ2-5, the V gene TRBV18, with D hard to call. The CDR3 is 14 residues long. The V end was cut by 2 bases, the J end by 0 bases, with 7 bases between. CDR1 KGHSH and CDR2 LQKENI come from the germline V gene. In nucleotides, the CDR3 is TGTGCCAGCTCACCAGTGGATCACCAAGAGACCCAGTACTTC. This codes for CASSPVDHQETQYF.

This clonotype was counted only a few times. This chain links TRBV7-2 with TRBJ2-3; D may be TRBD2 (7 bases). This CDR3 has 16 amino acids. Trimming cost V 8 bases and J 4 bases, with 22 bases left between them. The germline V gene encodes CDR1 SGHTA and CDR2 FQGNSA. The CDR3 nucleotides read TGTGCCAGCGGCTCGGGGGCGGGGGACCTCCCAGATACGCAGTATTTT. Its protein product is CASGSGAGDLPDTQYF.

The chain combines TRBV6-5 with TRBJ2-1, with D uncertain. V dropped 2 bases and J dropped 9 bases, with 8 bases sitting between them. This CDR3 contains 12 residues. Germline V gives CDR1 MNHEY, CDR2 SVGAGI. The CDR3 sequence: CASSYLGSEQFF. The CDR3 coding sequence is TGTGCCAGCAGTTACCTGGGCAGTGAGCAGTTCTTC.

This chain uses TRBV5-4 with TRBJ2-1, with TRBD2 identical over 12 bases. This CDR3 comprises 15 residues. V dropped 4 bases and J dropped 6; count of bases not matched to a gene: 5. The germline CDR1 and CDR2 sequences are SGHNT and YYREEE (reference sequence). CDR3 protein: CASSIGLAGSNEQFF. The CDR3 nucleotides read TGTGCCAGCAGCATAGGACTAGCGGGGTCCAATGAGCAGTTCTTC.

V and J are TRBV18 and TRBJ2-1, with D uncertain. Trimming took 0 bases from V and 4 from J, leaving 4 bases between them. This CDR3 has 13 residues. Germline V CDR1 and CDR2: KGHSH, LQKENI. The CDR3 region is CASSPPTYNEQFF. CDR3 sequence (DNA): TGTGCCAGCTCACCACCGACTTACAATGAGCAGTTCTTC.

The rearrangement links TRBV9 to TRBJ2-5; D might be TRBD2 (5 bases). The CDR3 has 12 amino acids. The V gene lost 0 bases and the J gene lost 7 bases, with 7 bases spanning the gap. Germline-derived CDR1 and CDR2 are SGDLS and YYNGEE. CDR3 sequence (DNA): TGTGCCAGCAGCGTAGTCGGAGGGACCCAGTACTTC. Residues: CASSVVGGTQYF.

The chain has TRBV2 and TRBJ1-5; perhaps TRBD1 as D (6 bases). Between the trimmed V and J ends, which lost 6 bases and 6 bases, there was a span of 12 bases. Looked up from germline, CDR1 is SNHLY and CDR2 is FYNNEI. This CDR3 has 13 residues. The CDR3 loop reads CASRQGGGQPQHF. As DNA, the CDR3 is TGTGCCAGCAGACAGGGAGGGGGTCAGCCCCAGCATTTT.

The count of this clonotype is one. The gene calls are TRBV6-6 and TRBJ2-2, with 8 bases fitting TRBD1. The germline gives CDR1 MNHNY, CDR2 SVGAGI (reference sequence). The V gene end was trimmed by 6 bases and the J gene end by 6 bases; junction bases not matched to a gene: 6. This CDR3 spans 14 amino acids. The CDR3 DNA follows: TGTGCCAGCAGGGACAGGGTGCAAGCCGGGGAGCTGTTTTTT. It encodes CASRDRVQAGELFF.

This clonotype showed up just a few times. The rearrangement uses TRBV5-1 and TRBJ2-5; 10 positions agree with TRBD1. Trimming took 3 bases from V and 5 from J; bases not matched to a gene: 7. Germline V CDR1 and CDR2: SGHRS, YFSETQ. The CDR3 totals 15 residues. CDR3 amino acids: CASSSYRDRGETQYF. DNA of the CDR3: TGCGCCAGCAGCTCCTACCGGGACAGGGGCGAGACCCAGTACTTC.

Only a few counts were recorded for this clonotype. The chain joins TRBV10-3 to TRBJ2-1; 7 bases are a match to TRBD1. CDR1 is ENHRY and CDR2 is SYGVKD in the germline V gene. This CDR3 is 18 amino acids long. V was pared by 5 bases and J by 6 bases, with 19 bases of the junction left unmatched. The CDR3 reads CAISTHFRGTAGPNEQFF. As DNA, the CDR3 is TGTGCCATCAGTACACATTTCCGTGGGACAGCAGGCCCCAATGAGCAGTTCTTC.

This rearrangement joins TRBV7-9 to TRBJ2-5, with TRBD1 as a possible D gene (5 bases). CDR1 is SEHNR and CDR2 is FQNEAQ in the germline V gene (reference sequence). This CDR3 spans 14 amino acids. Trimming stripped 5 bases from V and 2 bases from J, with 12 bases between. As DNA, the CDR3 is TGTGCCAGCAGCCCAACACAGGCACAAGAGACCCAGTACTTC. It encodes CASSPTQAQETQYF. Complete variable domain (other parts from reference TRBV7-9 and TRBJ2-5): DTGVSQNPRHKITKRGQNVTFRCDPISEHNRLYWYRQTLGQGPEFLTYFQNEAQLEKSRLLSDRFSAERPKGSFSTLEIQRTEQGDSAMYLCASSPTQAQETQYFGPGTRLLVL.

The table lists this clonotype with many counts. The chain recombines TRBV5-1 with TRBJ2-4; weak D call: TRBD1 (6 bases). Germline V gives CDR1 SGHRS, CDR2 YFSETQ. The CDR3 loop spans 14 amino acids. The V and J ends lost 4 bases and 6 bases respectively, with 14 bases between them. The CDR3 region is CASSPPGVINIQYF. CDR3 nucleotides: TGCGCCAGCAGCCCACCAGGGGTGATAAACATTCAGTACTTC.

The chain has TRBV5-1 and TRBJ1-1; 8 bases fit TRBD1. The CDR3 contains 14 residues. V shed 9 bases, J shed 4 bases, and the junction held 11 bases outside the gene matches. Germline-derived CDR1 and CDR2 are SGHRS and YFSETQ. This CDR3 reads CATHPGQGFTEAFF. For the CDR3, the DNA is TGCGCCACGCACCCCGGACAGGGTTTCACTGAAGCTTTCTTT. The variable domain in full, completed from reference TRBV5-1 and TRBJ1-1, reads KAGVTQTPRYLIKTRGQQVTLSCSPISGHRSVSWYQQTPGQGLQFLFEYFSETQRNKGNFPGRFSGRQFSNSRSEMNVSTLELGDSALYLCATHPGQGFTEAFFGQGTRLTVV.

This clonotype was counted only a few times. The CDR3 DNA sequence: TGCAGCGTTGAAATCTCGGGGAACACTGAAGCTTTCTTT. Translated, it gives CSVEISGNTEAFF. The rearrangement uses TRBV29-1 and TRBJ1-1, with D unresolved. Germline values: CDR1 SQVTM, CDR2 ANQGSEA. The CDR3 runs 13 residues. Trimming cost V 2 bases and J 1 base, with 8 bases left between them.